The sequence of this TCR beta chain was determined in a study of T-cell reconstitution after alpha-beta-depleted transplantation in children. On this clonotype: Its antigen is undetermined.

Germline CDR1 reads SGHVT; CDR2 reads SQSDAQ. V was clipped by 5 bases and J by 2 bases, with 13 bases between them. CDR3 length: 14 residues. Study-level points and caveats: Elevated TCRbeta diversity at day 60 was traced, in some patients, to surviving recipient T cells and thymic progenitors. Reports say that about two months after transplant, the alpha-beta T cells came out of several hundred graft clones that had expanded. Fresh T-cell production supplied most of the T-cell counts and diversity seen one year after transplant.

TCRbeta library construction was performed incorporating unique molecular identifiers. TCRdb reanalysed the PCR reads using MiXCR and keeps one entry per CDR3 protein. The data show 440,000 or so distinct CDR3 sequences, 43% seen once. Sample: PBMCs, taken before TCRalphabeta/CD19-depleted stem cell transplant. The TCR comes from a girl aged 2 to 10 with aplastic anemia, due to receive a stem cell transplant. V and J are TRBV7-4 and TRBJ2-7; D perhaps matches TRBD2 (6 bases). The CDR3 sequence: CASSQGGVTYEQYF. The CDR3 region has the DNA TGTGCCAGCAGCCAAGGAGGGGTCACCTACGAGCAGTACTTC.